What follows describes a single TCR beta chain. These data belong to a study of shared clonotypes between healthy human individuals. Here immunoSEQ multiplex PCR was the method, and the copy in TCRdb shows in-frame clones only, minus some. Found here are about 2.4 million clones, 93% of them singletons; the top ten hold 0.36%. The CDR3 consists of 15 residues. Germline V lookup: CDR1 MNHEY, CDR2 SVGAGI. V lost 0 bases to trimming and J lost 3 bases, with 9 bases between them. The receptor was derived from a man in his late teens or twenties in good health. Some clones in this sample may be carry-over from other donors' samples. This chain connects TRBV6-5 to TRBJ1-5, with D tentatively TRBD1 (5 bases). Sequencing input: naive CD4+ T cells from PBMCs. Subset defined: CD45RA+ positively selected. The CDR3 region is CASSYSWGTNQPQHF. The CDR3 DNA reads TGTGCCAGCAGTTACTCGTGGGGGACCAATCAGCCCCAGCATTTT.